This TCR beta chain emerged from a study of OX40 agonist ivuxolimab in advanced cancers. Looking at the study overall: Treatment of patients was with ivuxolimab, an agonistic anti-OX40 (CD134) antibody. The mean age was about 57 years, ranging from about 20 to 79, with under 90% of participants male. Broader study findings: More expanded clones were seen, on average, in CD8+ T cells than in CD4+. The authors also found low normalized T-cell clonal expansion in some nonresponders.

As to this clone: Its antigen is unidentified.

Repertoires were generated with immunoSEQ multiplex PCR, while TCRdb's copy carries only in-frame clones and drops some. This sample has about 110,000 clones, with 90% found just once. The receptor was derived from an adult with an advanced solid tumor such as melanoma, head and neck, liver or kidney cancer. The input for sequencing was CD4+ or CD8+ T cells sorted from blood, taken in a trial of the OX40 agonist ivuxolimab.

CDR3: CAWSLSYGYTF. CDR3 DNA sequence: TGTGCCTGGAGTTTAAGCTATGGCTACACCTTC. The chain has TRBV30 and TRBJ1-2; D is unclear. This CDR3 contains 11 residues. Per germline, CDR1 GTSNPN and CDR2 SVGIG (reference sequence). V shed 2 bases and J shed 4 bases, with 5 bases lying between them.